Following are 5 T cell receptor beta chains from one sample sequenced in a study of cytomegalovirus exposure and HLA in healthy donors. Primers included in the PCR were 60 Vbeta and 13 Jbeta primers. Only in-frame clones appear in the TCRdb table, and some are missing; sequencing was by immunoSEQ multiplex PCR. The clone table shows some 76,000 clones, with the ten largest holding approximately 0.78%. Material for sequencing was PBMCs. These receptors were taken from a boy aged 5-17 years in good health and CMV-seronegative.

CDR3 DNA sequence: TGTGCCAGCAGCTTAACAGGGGGCCCTAATGAAAAACTGTTTTTT. This sequence encodes CASSLTGGPNEKLFF. This chain uses TRBV11-2 with TRBJ1-4; 9 bases fit TRBD1. Germline-derived CDR1 and CDR2 are SGHAT and FQNNGV. The CDR3 runs 15 residues. V was pared by 2 bases and J by 3 bases, with 1 base of the junction left unmatched.

The genes are TRBV4-1 and TRBJ2-1, with 7 bases aligning to TRBD2. Germline loops: CDR1 MGHRA, CDR2 YSYEKL. V lost 4 bases and J lost 7; bases outside the gene matches: 10. This CDR3 region has 15 residues. CDR3 protein: CASSPTSASGNEQFF. Written as DNA, the CDR3 is TGCGCCAGCAGCCCTACTAGCGCCTCTGGAAATGAGCAGTTCTTC.

The rearrangement links TRBV6-1 to TRBJ2-1, with 9 bases matching TRBD1. The trim removed 4 bases at V and 2 bases at J, leaving 3 bases unmatched. The CDR3 spans 15 residues. The V gene's germline CDR1 is MNHNS and CDR2 SASEGT. The CDR3 DNA sequence: TGTGCCAGCAGTGGGGGACAGGGAACCTACAATGAGCAGTTCTTC. This translates into CASSGGQGTYNEQFF.

Turning to this clone: At one boundary the junction diverges from the germline segment, which might be a read error. V is TRBV5-6 and J is TRBJ2-1; TRBD2 might be the D (6 bases). This CDR3 comprises 15 residues. Germline V lookup: CDR1 SGHDT, CDR2 YYEEEE. CDR3 sequence: CAGSRRREVDNEQFF. DNA for the CDR3: TGTGCCGGCAGCCGGCGAAGGGAGGTGGACAATGAGCAGTTCTTC. The full variable domain, rest sourced from reference TRBV5-6 and TRBJ2-1, is DAGVTQSPTHLIKTRGQQVTLRCSPKSGHDTVSWYQQALGQGPQFIFQYYEEEERQRGNFPDRFSGHQFPNYSSELNVNALLLGDSALYLCAGSRRREVDNEQFFGPGTRLTVL.

The chain joins TRBV6-5 to TRBJ2-7; 7 positions agree with TRBD1. V shed 3 bases and J 3 bases; nucleotides not matched to a gene: 2. This CDR3 is 13 amino acids long. Germline V lookup: CDR1 MNHEY, CDR2 SVGAGI. The CDR3 region is CASSYRDSYEQYF. The CDR3 DNA is TGTGCCAGCAGTTATCGGGACAGCTACGAGCAGTACTTC.